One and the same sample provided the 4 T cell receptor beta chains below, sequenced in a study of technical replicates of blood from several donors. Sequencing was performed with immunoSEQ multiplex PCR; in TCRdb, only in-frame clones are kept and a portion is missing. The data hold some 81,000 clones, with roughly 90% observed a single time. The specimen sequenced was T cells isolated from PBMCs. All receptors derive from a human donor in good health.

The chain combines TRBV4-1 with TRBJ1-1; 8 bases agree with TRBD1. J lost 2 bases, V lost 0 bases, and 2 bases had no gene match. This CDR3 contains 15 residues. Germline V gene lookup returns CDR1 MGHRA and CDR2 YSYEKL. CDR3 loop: CASSQDQGANTEAFF. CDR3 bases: TGCGCCAGCAGCCAAGATCAGGGGGCAAACACTGAAGCTTTCTTT.

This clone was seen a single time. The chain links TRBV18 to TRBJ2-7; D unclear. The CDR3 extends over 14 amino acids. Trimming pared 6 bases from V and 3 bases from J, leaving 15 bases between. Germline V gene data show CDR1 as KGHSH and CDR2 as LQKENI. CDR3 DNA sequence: TGTGCCAGCTCTCCGAACGAGGCGGTCTACGAGCAGTACTTC. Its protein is CASSPNEAVYEQYF.

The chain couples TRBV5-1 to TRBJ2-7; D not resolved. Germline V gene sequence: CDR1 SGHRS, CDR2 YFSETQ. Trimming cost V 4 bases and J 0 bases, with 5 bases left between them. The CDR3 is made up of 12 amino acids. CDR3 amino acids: CASSPDSYEQYF. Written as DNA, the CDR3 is TGCGCCAGCAGCCCAGACTCCTACGAGCAGTACTTC.

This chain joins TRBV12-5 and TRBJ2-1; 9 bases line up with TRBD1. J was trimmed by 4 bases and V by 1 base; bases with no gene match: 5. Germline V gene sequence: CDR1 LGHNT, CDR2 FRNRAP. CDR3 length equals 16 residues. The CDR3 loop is CASGLAGTGRYNEQFF. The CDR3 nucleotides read TGTGCTAGTGGTTTGGCCGGGACAGGGAGGTACAATGAGCAGTTCTTC.